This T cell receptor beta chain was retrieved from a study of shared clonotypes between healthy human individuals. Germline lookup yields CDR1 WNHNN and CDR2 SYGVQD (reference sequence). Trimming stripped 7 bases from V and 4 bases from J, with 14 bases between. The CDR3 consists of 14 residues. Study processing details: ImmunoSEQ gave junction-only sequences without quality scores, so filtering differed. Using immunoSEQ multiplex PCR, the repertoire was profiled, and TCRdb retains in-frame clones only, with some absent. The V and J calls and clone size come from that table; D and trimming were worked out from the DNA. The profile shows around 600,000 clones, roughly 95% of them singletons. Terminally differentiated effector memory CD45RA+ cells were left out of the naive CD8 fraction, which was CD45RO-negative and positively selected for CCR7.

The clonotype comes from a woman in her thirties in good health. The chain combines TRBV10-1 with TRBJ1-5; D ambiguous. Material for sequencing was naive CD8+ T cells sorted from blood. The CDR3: CASNVNQENQPQHF. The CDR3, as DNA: TGCGCCAGCAACGTAAATCAAGAGAATCAGCCCCAGCATTTT.